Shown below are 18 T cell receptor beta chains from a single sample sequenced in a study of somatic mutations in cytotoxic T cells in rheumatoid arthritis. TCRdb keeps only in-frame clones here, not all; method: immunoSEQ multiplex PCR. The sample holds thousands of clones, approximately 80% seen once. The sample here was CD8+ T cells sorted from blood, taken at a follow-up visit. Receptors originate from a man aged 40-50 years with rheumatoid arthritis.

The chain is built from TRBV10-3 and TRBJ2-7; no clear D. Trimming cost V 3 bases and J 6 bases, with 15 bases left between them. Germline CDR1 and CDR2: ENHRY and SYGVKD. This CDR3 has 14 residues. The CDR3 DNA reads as TGTGCCATCAGTGAACCCCTTGACCCGGGCGAGCAGTACTTC. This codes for CAISEPLDPGEQYF.

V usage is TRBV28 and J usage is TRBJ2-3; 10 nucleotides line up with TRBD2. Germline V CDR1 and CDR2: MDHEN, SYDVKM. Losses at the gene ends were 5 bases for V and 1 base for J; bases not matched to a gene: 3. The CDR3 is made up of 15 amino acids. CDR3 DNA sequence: TGTGCCAGCAGTCATCTAGCGGGAGGCACAGATACGCAGTATTTT. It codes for CASSHLAGGTDTQYF. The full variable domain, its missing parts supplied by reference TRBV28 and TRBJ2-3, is DVKVTQSSRYLVKRTGEKVFLECVQDMDHENMFWYRQDPGLGLRLIYFSYDVKMKEKGDIPEGYSVSREKKERFSLILESASTNQTSMYLCASSHLAGGTDTQYFGPGTRLTVL.

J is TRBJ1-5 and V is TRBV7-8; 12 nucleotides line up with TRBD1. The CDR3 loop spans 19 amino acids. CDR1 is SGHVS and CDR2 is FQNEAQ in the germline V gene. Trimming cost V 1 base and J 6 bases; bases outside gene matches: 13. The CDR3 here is CASSLGLGTGGAGGQPQHF. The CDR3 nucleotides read TGTGCCAGCAGCTTAGGGCTCGGGACAGGGGGCGCAGGTGGTCAGCCCCAGCATTTT.

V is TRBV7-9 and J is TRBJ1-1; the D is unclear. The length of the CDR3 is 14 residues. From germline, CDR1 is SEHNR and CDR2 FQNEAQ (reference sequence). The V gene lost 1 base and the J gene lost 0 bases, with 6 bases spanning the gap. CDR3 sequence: CASSLGVMNTEAFF. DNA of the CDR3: TGTGCCAGCAGCTTAGGAGTGATGAACACTGAAGCTTTCTTT.

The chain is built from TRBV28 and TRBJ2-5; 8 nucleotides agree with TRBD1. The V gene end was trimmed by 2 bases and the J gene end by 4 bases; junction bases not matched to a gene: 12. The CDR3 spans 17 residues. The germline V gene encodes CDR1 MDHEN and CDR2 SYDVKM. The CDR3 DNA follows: TGTGCCAGCAGTTTACCACTGCCAGGGGGCCTAGGAGAGACCCAGTACTTC. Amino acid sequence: CASSLPLPGGLGETQYF.

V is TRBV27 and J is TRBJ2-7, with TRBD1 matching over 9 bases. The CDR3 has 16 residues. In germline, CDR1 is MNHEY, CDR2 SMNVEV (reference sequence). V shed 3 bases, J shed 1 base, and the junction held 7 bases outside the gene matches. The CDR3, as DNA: TGTGCCAGCAGTTTTATGCCGGGACAGGGATCCTACGAGCAGTACTTC. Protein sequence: CASSFMPGQGSYEQYF.

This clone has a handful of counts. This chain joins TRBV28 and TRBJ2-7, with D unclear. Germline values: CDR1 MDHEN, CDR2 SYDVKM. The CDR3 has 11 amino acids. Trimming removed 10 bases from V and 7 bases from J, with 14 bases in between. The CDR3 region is CATRISGEQYF. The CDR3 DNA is TGTGCCACCCGGATTAGTGGTGAGCAGTACTTC.

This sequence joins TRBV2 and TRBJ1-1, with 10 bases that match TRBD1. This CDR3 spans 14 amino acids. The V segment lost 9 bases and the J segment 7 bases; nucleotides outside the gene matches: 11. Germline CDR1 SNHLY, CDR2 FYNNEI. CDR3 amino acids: CASSLTGGGYEAFF. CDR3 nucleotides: TGTGCCAGTTCACTGACAGGGGGCGGATATGAAGCTTTCTTT.

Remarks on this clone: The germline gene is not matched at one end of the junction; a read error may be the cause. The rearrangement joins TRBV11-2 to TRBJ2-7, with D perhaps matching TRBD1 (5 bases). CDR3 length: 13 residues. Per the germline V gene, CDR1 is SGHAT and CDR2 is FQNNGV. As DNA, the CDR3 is TGTGCCAGCACCTTACGACAGTTCCACGAGCAGTACTTC. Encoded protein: CASTLRQFHEQYF.

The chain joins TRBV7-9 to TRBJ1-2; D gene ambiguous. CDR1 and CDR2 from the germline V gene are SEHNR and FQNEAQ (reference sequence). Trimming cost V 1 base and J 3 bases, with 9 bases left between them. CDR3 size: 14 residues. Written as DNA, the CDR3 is TGTGCCAGCAGCTTAGGAGACTACTACTATGGCTACACCTTC. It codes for CASSLGDYYYGYTF.

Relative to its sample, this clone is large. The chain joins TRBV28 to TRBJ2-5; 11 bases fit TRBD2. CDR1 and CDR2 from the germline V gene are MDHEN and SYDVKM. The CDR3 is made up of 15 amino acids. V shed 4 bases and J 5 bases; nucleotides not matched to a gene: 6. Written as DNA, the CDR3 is TGTGCCAGCAGTTCAATTAGCGGGAGGGGGGAGACCCAGTACTTC. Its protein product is CASSSISGRGETQYF.

CDR3 bases: TGTGCCAGCAGTTTACTTCCCCCTACATCAGAAGGAGCCTACGAGCAGTACTTC. Its translation is CASSLLPPTSEGAYEQYF. The rearrangement joins TRBV28 to TRBJ2-7; D gene unclear. This CDR3 has 18 amino acids. The germline gives CDR1 MDHEN, CDR2 SYDVKM. Trimming took 2 bases from V and 2 from J, leaving 22 bases between them.

The CDR3 is CASSLGQVNTEAFF. The DNA of the CDR3 is TGTGCCAGCAGTTTAGGACAGGTGAACACTGAAGCTTTCTTT. The chain is built from TRBV28 and TRBJ1-1, with TRBD1 matching over 7 bases. The ends lost 2 bases at V and 0 bases at J; junction bases unmatched: 0. Per germline, CDR1 MDHEN and CDR2 SYDVKM. This CDR3 has 14 residues.

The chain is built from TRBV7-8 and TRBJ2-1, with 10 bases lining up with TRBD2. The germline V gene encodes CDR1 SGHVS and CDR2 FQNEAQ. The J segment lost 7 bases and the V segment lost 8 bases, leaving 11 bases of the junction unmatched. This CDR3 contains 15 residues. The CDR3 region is CASATTSGVGNEQFF. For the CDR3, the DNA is TGTGCCAGCGCCACTACTAGCGGGGTGGGGAATGAGCAGTTCTTC.

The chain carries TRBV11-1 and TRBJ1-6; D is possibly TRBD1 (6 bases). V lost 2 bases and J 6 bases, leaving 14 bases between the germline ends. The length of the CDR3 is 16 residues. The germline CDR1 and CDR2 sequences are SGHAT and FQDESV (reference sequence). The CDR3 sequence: CASSLTRAGANSPLHF. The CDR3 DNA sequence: TGTGCCAGCAGCTTAACTCGCGCAGGGGCTAATTCACCCCTCCACTTT. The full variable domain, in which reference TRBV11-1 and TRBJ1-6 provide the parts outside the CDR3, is EAEVAQSPRYKITEKSQAVAFWCDPISGHATLYWYRQILGQGPELLVQFQDESVVDDSQLPKDRFSAERLKGVDSTLKIQPAELGDSAMYLCASSLTRAGANSPLHFGNGTRLTVT.

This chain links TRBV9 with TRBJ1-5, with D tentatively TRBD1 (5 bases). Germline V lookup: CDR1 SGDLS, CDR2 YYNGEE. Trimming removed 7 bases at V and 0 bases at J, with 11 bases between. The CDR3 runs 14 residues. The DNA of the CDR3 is TGTGCCAGCGGGAGGGGCGATAGCAATCAGCCCCAGCATTTT. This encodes CASGRGDSNQPQHF.

The CDR3, as DNA: TGTGCCAGCAACCCCCAGGTCGTCACAGCTGCCTACGAGCAGTACTTC. This encodes CASNPQVVTAAYEQYF. The chain joins TRBV27 to TRBJ2-7, with D unresolved. The CDR3 is made up of 16 amino acids. Trimming took off 7 bases at V and 2 bases at J, with 21 bases between the two ends. Per the germline V gene, CDR1 is MNHEY and CDR2 is SMNVEV (reference sequence).

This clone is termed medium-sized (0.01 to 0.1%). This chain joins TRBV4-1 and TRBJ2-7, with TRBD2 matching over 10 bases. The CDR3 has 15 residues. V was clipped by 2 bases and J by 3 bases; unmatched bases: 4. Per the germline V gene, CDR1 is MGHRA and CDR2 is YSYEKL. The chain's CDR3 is CASSQSSSGSYEQYF. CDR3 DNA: TGCGCCAGCAGCCAATCTTCTAGCGGGAGCTACGAGCAGTACTTC.